One and the same sample provided the 19 T cell receptor beta chains below, sequenced in a study of control samples from healthy donors and cancer patients. Clones were read by immunoSEQ multiplex PCR, and TCRdb kept only the in-frame ones, dropping some. The table lists tens of thousands of clones, over 80% of them singletons. Sample: blood. The receptors derive from a man aged 25 to 40 in good health.

The V gene is TRBV7-9, the J gene TRBJ2-5, with D possibly TRBD2 on 6 matching bases. The CDR3 sequence is 16 residues long. The germline gives CDR1 SEHNR, CDR2 FQNEAQ (reference sequence). V lost 1 base, J lost 2 bases, and 14 bases lay in between. CDR3: CASSLVGGTDQETQYF. CDR3 coding DNA: TGTGCCAGCAGCTTAGTTGGGGGGACGGATCAAGAGACCCAGTACTTC.

The V call is TRBV5-6, the J call TRBJ1-2, with 9 bases lining up with TRBD1. The germline gives CDR1 SGHDT, CDR2 YYEEEE. This CDR3 spans 16 amino acids. Unmatched junction bases numbered 5, after V lost 0 bases and J lost 2 bases. The CDR3 DNA sequence: TGTGCCAGCAGCTTGGTGGGACAGGGTAGGAACTATGGCTACACCTTC. It translates to CASSLVGQGRNYGYTF.

This chain uses TRBV7-3 with TRBJ2-1, with 10 nucleotides matching TRBD2. CDR3 length equals 13 residues. The V gene end was trimmed by 4 bases and the J gene end by 6 bases; junction bases not matched to a gene: 0. The germline gives CDR1 SGHTA, CDR2 FQGTGA. CDR3 DNA sequence: TGTGCCAGCAGCTCTAGCGGGGGCAATGAGCAGTTCTTC. It encodes CASSSSGGNEQFF. Full variable domain (remainder filled in from reference TRBV7-3 and TRBJ2-1): GAGVSQTPSNKVTEKGKYVELRCDPISGHTALYWYRQSLGQGPEFLIYFQGTGAADDSGLPNDRFFAVRPEGSVSTLKIQRTERGDSAVYLCASSSSGGNEQFFGPGTRLTVL.

The rearrangement joins TRBV28 to TRBJ2-2, with 7 positions matching TRBD1. V was clipped by 1 base and J by 7 bases; unmatched bases: 3. From germline, CDR1 is MDHEN and CDR2 SYDVKM. The CDR3 runs to 14 residues. The CDR3 is CASSLLQGNGELFF. The CDR3 nucleotides read TGTGCCAGCAGTTTATTACAGGGGAACGGGGAGCTGTTTTTT. Based on the CDR3 plus reference TRBV28 and TRBJ2-2, the full variable domain is DVKVTQSSRYLVKRTGEKVFLECVQDMDHENMFWYRQDPGLGLRLIYFSYDVKMKEKGDIPEGYSVSREKKERFSLILESASTNQTSMYLCASSLLQGNGELFFGEGSRLTVL.

This sequence joins TRBV10-3 and TRBJ2-3, with 7 positions matching TRBD1. The CDR3 loop spans 13 amino acids. V was pared by 6 bases and J by 1 base, with 1 base of the junction left unmatched. Germline CDR1 is ENHRY and CDR2 is SYGVKD. CDR3 sequence reads: CAIRGTGTDTQYF. DNA of the CDR3: TGTGCCATCAGAGGGACAGGCACAGATACGCAGTATTTT.

The chain recombines TRBV5-4 with TRBJ2-4; 8 positions match TRBD1. Germline lookup yields CDR1 SGHNT and CDR2 YYREEE (reference sequence). Trimming removed 5 bases from V and 1 base from J; junction bases left unmatched: 11. The CDR3 runs 17 residues. CDR3 in amino acids: CASRNQGASVAKNIQYF. The DNA for the CDR3 is TGTGCCAGCAGGAATCAGGGGGCTAGTGTGGCCAAAAACATTCAGTACTTC.

The V gene is TRBV6-5, the J gene TRBJ1-1; 7 nucleotides line up with TRBD1. The germline CDR1 and CDR2 sequences are MNHEY and SVGAGI. The V gene end was trimmed by 0 bases and the J gene end by 5 bases; junction bases not matched to a gene: 0. The CDR3 contains 13 residues. The CDR3 is CASSYSTGTEAFF. DNA for the CDR3: TGTGCCAGCAGTTACTCGACAGGGACTGAAGCTTTCTTT.

V gene TRBV5-4 combines with J gene TRBJ2-1; no firm D call. Deletions cut 2 bases from V and 3 bases from J, with 12 bases between. Germline lookup yields CDR1 SGHNT and CDR2 YYREEE (reference sequence). The CDR3 spans 15 residues. CDR3 sequence: CASSFRDLFYNEQFF. As DNA, the CDR3 is TGTGCCAGCAGCTTTAGGGATTTATTCTACAATGAGCAGTTCTTC.

The genes are TRBV6-2 or TRBV6-3 and TRBJ1-5; D not certain. The CDR3 runs 14 residues. Germline V gene lookup returns CDR1 MNHEY and CDR2 SVGEGT. Between the trimmed V and J ends, which lost 5 bases and 0 bases, there was a span of 8 bases. The CDR3 here is CASSLDNSNQPQHF. As DNA, the CDR3 is TGTGCCAGCAGTCTTGACAATAGCAATCAGCCCCAGCATTTT.

The chain links TRBV3-1 (or the pseudogene TRBV3-2) to TRBJ2-1, with D unresolved. Per germline, CDR1 LGHDT and CDR2 YNNKEL (reference sequence). The CDR3 extends over 12 amino acids. V was clipped by 0 bases and J by 13 bases, with 10 bases between them. The CDR3 coding sequence is TGTGCCAGCAGCCAAGAAGGAAGGAGTCAGTTCTTC. Protein sequence: CASSQEGRSQFF.

The chain employs TRBV7-9 and TRBJ2-2; TRBD1 matches 7 bases. CDR3 length: 16 residues. Germline CDR1 reads SEHNR; CDR2 reads FQNEAQ (reference sequence). With V trimmed by 1 base and J by 2 bases, 4 bases remained unmatched. The CDR3 DNA sequence: TGTGCCAGCAGCTTAGTAGGGGGCATCAACACCGGGGAGCTGTTTTTT. Its translation is CASSLVGGINTGELFF.

The chain links TRBV5-1 to TRBJ2-5; D tentatively reads TRBD1 or TRBD2 (5 bases each). Trimming cost V 1 base and J 3 bases, with 7 bases left between them. There are 13 residues in the CDR3. Germline CDR1 reads SGHRS; CDR2 reads YFSETQ. The CDR3 spells CASSLLGEETQYF. In DNA, the CDR3 is TGCGCCAGCAGCTTGTTGGGGGAAGAGACCCAGTACTTC.

The chain combines TRBV19 with TRBJ2-7; D remains ambiguous. CDR1 is LNHDA, CDR2 SQIVND, per germline (reference sequence). There are 12 residues in the CDR3. Trimming removed 4 bases from V and 2 bases from J, with 6 bases in between. The CDR3 nucleotides are TGTGCCAGTAGTAACAGTGCCTACGAGCAGTACTTC. This sequence encodes CASSNSAYEQYF.

This clone appeared a single time. The CDR3 here is CASSLVPGQGGTGELFF. In DNA form, the CDR3 reads TGTGCCAGCAGCTTAGTCCCCGGACAGGGAGGCACCGGGGAGCTGTTTTTT. This chain connects TRBV7-2 to TRBJ2-2; TRBD1 agrees at 8 bases. CDR3 length: 17 residues. The V and J ends lost 1 base and 4 bases, in that order; junction bases with no gene match: 8. CDR1 is SGHTA and CDR2 is FQGNSA in the germline V gene. The variable domain in full, completed from reference TRBV7-2 and TRBJ2-2, reads GAGVSQSPSNKVTEKGKDVELRCDPISGHTALYWYRQSLGQGLEFLIYFQGNSAPDKSGLPSDRFSAERTGGSVSTLTIQRTQQEDSAVYLCASSLVPGQGGTGELFFGEGSRLTVL.

The J gene is TRBJ1-4, the V gene TRBV30; D call uncertain. V was trimmed by 0 bases and J by 5 bases, leaving 16 bases between them. The CDR3 length is 16 residues. The germline V gene has CDR1 GTSNPN and CDR2 SVGIG (reference sequence). CDR3 nucleotides: TGTGCCTGGAGTGTATTAGGCGGTCAGCCGAATGAAAAACTGTTTTTT. This translates into CAWSVLGGQPNEKLFF.

This clone has only a few counts. This chain links TRBV2 with TRBJ2-3, with D perhaps being TRBD1 or TRBD2 (6 bases each). The germline V and J ends were trimmed by 7 bases and 3 bases, with 14 bases remaining between them. This CDR3 spans 14 amino acids. From germline, CDR1 is SNHLY and CDR2 FYNNEI. As DNA, the CDR3 is TGTGCCAGCACCTTCAGGGGAGGAACAGATACGCAGTATTTT. Its translation is CASTFRGGTDTQYF.

This clone was picked up a small number of times. The chain joins TRBV6-2 or TRBV6-3 to TRBJ2-5; D unresolved. The CDR3 has 15 amino acids. The V end lost 1 base, the J end lost 1 base, and 10 bases lay between the germline ends. The germline V gene has CDR1 MNHEY and CDR2 SVGEGT. The CDR3 is CASSYFGQTQETQYF. CDR3 sequence (DNA): TGTGCCAGCAGTTACTTCGGTCAGACCCAAGAGACCCAGTACTTC.

This chain's CDR3 is CASSRVGPTEAFF. The CDR3 DNA follows: TGTGCCAGCAGCCGCGTTGGACCGACTGAAGCTTTCTTT. This rearrangement joins TRBV14 to TRBJ1-1; D gene uncertain. The CDR3 has 13 amino acids. The V end lost 4 bases, the J end lost 5 bases, and 11 bases lay between the germline ends. The germline V gene encodes CDR1 SGHDN and CDR2 FVKESK.

The rearrangement links TRBV30 to TRBJ1-2, with 12 nucleotides matching TRBD1. V lost 3 bases to trimming and J lost 8 bases; unmatched junction nucleotides: 7. The CDR3 is 14 amino acids. Germline V gives CDR1 GTSNPN, CDR2 SVGIG (reference sequence). CDR3 amino acids: CAWSGDRGRGGYTF. The CDR3 region has the DNA TGTGCCTGGAGCGGGGACAGGGGGCGAGGGGGCTACACCTTC.